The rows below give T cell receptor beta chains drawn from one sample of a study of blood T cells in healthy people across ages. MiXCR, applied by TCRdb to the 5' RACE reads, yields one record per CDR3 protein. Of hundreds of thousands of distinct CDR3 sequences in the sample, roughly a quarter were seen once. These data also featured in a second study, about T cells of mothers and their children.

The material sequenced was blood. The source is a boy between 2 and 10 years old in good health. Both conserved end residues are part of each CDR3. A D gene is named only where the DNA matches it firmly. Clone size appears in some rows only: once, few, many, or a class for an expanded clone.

CDR3nt: TGCAGTGCTCGAGTAGATACGCAGTATTTT; CDR3aa: CSARVDTQYF; v_gene: TRBV20-1; abundance: .; j_gene: TRBJ2-3; d_gene: .
CDR3nt: TGTGCCAGCAGGCCACTAGCGGGGGGCCAAGAGACCCAGTACTTC; CDR3aa: CASRPLAGGQETQYF; v_gene: TRBV27; abundance: .; j_gene: TRBJ2-5; d_gene: TRBD2
CDR3nt: TGTGCCAGCAGCTTAGGGACAGCTGGCACAGATACGCAGTATTTT; CDR3aa: CASSLGTAGTDTQYF; v_gene: TRBV7-6; abundance: .; j_gene: TRBJ2-3; d_gene: .
CDR3nt: TGTGCCAGCAGTTTTCTTGACTCTGAAGCTTTCTTT; CDR3aa: CASSFLDSEAFF; v_gene: TRBV28; abundance: .; j_gene: TRBJ1-1; d_gene: .
CDR3nt: TGTGCCAGCAGCCATCGTCGCCCTCAACGGGAGACCCAGTACTTC; CDR3aa: CASSHRRPQRETQYF; v_gene: TRBV3-1; abundance: .; j_gene: TRBJ2-5; d_gene: .
CDR3nt: TGTGCCAGCAGCTTAGGGGGCCAAGGATCGCAGTATTTT; CDR3aa: CASSLGGQGSQYF; v_gene: TRBV7-2; abundance: .; j_gene: TRBJ2-3; d_gene: .
CDR3nt: TGTGCCAGCAGTCCGGGACTTAAAGAGACCCAGTGCTTC; CDR3aa: CASSPGLKETQCF; v_gene: TRBV6-4; abundance: .; j_gene: TRBJ2-5; d_gene: .
CDR3nt: TGTGCCAGCAGCGTCTCAGGGGATCAAGAGACCCAGTACTTC; CDR3aa: CASSVSGDQETQYF; v_gene: TRBV7-9; abundance: .; j_gene: TRBJ2-5; d_gene: .
CDR3nt: TGTGCCAGCAGTTTGGAACAGGCCAGCTCCTACGAGCAGTACTTC; CDR3aa: CASSLEQASSYEQYF; v_gene: TRBV12-3/TRBV12-4; abundance: few; j_gene: TRBJ2-7; d_gene: .
CDR3nt: TGCAGTTCAATCGGGAGGAGCTCCTACGAGCAGTACTTC; CDR3aa: CSSIGRSSYEQYF; v_gene: TRBV20-1; abundance: .; j_gene: TRBJ2-7; d_gene: TRBD2
CDR3nt: TGTGCCAGCAGAAGGGAGGACGGTAACACCGGGGAGCTGTTTTTT; CDR3aa: CASRREDGNTGELFF; v_gene: TRBV7-8; abundance: .; j_gene: TRBJ2-2; d_gene: .
CDR3nt: TGTGCCAGCTCACCAACCGGGACAGACGGCTATGGCTACACCTTC; CDR3aa: CASSPTGTDGYGYTF; v_gene: TRBV18; abundance: .; j_gene: TRBJ1-2; d_gene: TRBD1
CDR3nt: TGCGCCAGCAGCCAAGTTCTGACAGGGGGCCGATGGAATGAGCAGTTCTTC; CDR3aa: CASSQVLTGGRWNEQFF; v_gene: TRBV4-1; abundance: once; j_gene: TRBJ2-1; d_gene: TRBD1
CDR3nt: TGCAGTGCTAGAGATGTTGAGCAGTTCTTC; CDR3aa: CSARDVEQFF; v_gene: TRBV20-1; abundance: .; j_gene: TRBJ2-1; d_gene: .
CDR3nt: TGTGCCAGCAGCTTACTAGGGGGAGTAGAGACCCAGTACTTC; CDR3aa: CASSLLGGVETQYF; v_gene: TRBV7-2; abundance: .; j_gene: TRBJ2-5; d_gene: .
CDR3nt: TGTGCCAGCACCCCGGGACAGGGGAGGGATGGCTACACCTTC; CDR3aa: CASTPGQGRDGYTF; v_gene: TRBV12-3/TRBV12-4; abundance: .; j_gene: TRBJ1-2; d_gene: TRBD1
CDR3nt: TGTGCCATCAGTCCCCTGGGGGGGGATCAGCCCCAGCATTTT; CDR3aa: CAISPLGGDQPQHF; v_gene: TRBV10-3; abundance: few; j_gene: TRBJ1-5; d_gene: .
CDR3nt: TGTGCCAGCAGCTTAGCGCCTCTTGCAACTAATGAAAAACTGTTTTTT; CDR3aa: CASSLAPLATNEKLFF; v_gene: TRBV7-6; abundance: .; j_gene: TRBJ1-4; d_gene: .
CDR3nt: TGCGCCAGCAGCTTGTGGCCGGTTGAATCATCCTACGAGCAGTACTTC; CDR3aa: CASSLWPVESSYEQYF; v_gene: TRBV5-1; abundance: .; j_gene: TRBJ2-7; d_gene: .
CDR3nt: TGTGCCAGCAGCGTAGGCCCCGGGGGGGCGGGACAGCCCCAGCATTTT; CDR3aa: CASSVGPGGAGQPQHF; v_gene: TRBV9; abundance: many; j_gene: TRBJ1-5; d_gene: .
CDR3nt: TGTGCCAGCAAGCAGGGGCCCGACACCGGGGAGCTGTTTTTT; CDR3aa: CASKQGPDTGELFF; v_gene: TRBV7-2; abundance: few; j_gene: TRBJ2-2; d_gene: .
CDR3nt: TGTGCCAGCAGTTTAGCCGCGACAGGGGCCAACACAGATACGCAGTATTTT; CDR3aa: CASSLAATGANTDTQYF; v_gene: TRBV12-3/TRBV12-4; abundance: .; j_gene: TRBJ2-3; d_gene: TRBD1
CDR3nt: TGCAGTGCTAGAGGTCCGACAGGGGCCACTGAAGCTTTCTTT; CDR3aa: CSARGPTGATEAFF; v_gene: TRBV20-1; abundance: .; j_gene: TRBJ1-1; d_gene: TRBD1
CDR3nt: TGTGCCAGCAGTGCGGGGACAGGGGGCTTCAACGAGCAGTACTTC; CDR3aa: CASSAGTGGFNEQYF; v_gene: TRBV2; abundance: few; j_gene: TRBJ2-7; d_gene: TRBD1
CDR3nt: TGTGCCAGCAGTTTAGCTCCCCTAGCTGGGGAGCAGTTCTTC; CDR3aa: CASSLAPLAGEQFF; v_gene: TRBV12-3/TRBV12-4; abundance: few; j_gene: TRBJ2-1; d_gene: .
CDR3nt: TGTGCCAGCCGACGGGTCTCTGGAAACACCATATATTTT; CDR3aa: CASRRVSGNTIYF; v_gene: TRBV12-3/TRBV12-4; abundance: .; j_gene: TRBJ1-3; d_gene: .
CDR3nt: TGTGCCAGCAGTTTATTAGCGGGGGGGACCTACGAGCAGTACTTC; CDR3aa: CASSLLAGGTYEQYF; v_gene: TRBV12-3/TRBV12-4; abundance: few; j_gene: TRBJ2-7; d_gene: TRBD2
CDR3nt: TGTGCCAGCAGTCACTATGGTAATGCCCTGTACGAGCAGTACTTC; CDR3aa: CASSHYGNALYEQYF; v_gene: TRBV7-9; abundance: .; j_gene: TRBJ2-7; d_gene: .
CDR3nt: TGTGCCAGCAGCTTAGCGCGGGCAGGGGTTCACGAGCAGTACTTC; CDR3aa: CASSLARAGVHEQYF; v_gene: TRBV7-9; abundance: .; j_gene: TRBJ2-7; d_gene: .
CDR3nt: TGTGCCAGCAACCCGACAGGGGGCACCGGGGAGCTGTTTTTT; CDR3aa: CASNPTGGTGELFF; v_gene: TRBV2; abundance: once; j_gene: TRBJ2-2; d_gene: TRBD1
CDR3nt: TGTGCCATTAGAGGACTAGCGGGACACAATGAGCAGTTCTTC; CDR3aa: CAIRGLAGHNEQFF; v_gene: TRBV10-3; abundance: few; j_gene: TRBJ2-1; d_gene: TRBD2
CDR3nt: TGTGCCAGCAGCTTAGTACAGGGAAGCACCATATATTTT; CDR3aa: CASSLVQGSTIYF; v_gene: TRBV7-2; abundance: .; j_gene: TRBJ1-3; d_gene: .
CDR3nt: TGCGCCAGCAGCCAAGGACTTCGCATCGGCGAAACCCAGTACTTC; CDR3aa: CASSQGLRIGETQYF; v_gene: TRBV4-3; abundance: .; j_gene: TRBJ2-5; d_gene: .
CDR3nt: TGCGCCAGCAGCTCTACGGGCAGTGTTGGTGAAAAACTGTTTTTT; CDR3aa: CASSSTGSVGEKLFF; v_gene: TRBV5-1; abundance: .; j_gene: TRBJ1-4; d_gene: .
CDR3nt: TGTGCCAGCAGCTTGGGCCCGGGACGGGTCTATCAGCCCCAGCATTTT; CDR3aa: CASSLGPGRVYQPQHF; v_gene: TRBV5-5; abundance: .; j_gene: TRBJ1-5; d_gene: .
CDR3nt: TGTGCCAGCAGCGTAGGAAGACCGAATTCACCCCTCCACTTT; CDR3aa: CASSVGRPNSPLHF; v_gene: TRBV9; abundance: few; j_gene: TRBJ1-6; d_gene: .
CDR3nt: TGTGCCACCCAACCGGGACAGGACCTTGAAGCTTTCTTT; CDR3aa: CATQPGQDLEAFF; v_gene: TRBV19; abundance: few; j_gene: TRBJ1-1; d_gene: TRBD1